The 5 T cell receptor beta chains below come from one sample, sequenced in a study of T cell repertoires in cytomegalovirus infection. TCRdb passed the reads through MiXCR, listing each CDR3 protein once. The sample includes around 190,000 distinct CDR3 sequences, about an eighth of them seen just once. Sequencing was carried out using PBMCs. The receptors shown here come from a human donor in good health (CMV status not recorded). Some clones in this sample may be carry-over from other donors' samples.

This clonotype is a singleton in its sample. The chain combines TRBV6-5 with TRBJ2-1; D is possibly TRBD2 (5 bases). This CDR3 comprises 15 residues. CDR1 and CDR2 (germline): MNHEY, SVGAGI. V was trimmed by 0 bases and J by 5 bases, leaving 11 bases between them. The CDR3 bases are TGTGCCAGCAGTTACTCGAGGAAGCGGAACAATGAGCAGTTCTTC. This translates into CASSYSRKRNNEQFF.

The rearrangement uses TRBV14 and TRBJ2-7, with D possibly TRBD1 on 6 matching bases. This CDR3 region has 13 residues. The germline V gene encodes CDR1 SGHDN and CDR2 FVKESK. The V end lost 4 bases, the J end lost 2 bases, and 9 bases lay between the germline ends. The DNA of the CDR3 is TGTGCCAGCAGCCTAACAGGGACCTACGAGCAGTACTTC. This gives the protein CASSLTGTYEQYF. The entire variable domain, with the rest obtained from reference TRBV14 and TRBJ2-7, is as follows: EAGVTQFPSHSVIEKGQTVTLRCDPISGHDNLYWYRRVMGKEIKFLLHFVKESKQDESGMPNNRFLAERTGGTYSTLKVQPAELEDSGVYFCASSLTGTYEQYFGPGTRLTVT.

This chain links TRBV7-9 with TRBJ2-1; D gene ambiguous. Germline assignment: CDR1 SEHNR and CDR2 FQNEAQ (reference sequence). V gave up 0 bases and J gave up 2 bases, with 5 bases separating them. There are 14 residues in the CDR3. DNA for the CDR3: TGTGCCAGCAGCTTAGCGAAGGCCTACAATGAGCAGTTCTTC. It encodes CASSLAKAYNEQFF.

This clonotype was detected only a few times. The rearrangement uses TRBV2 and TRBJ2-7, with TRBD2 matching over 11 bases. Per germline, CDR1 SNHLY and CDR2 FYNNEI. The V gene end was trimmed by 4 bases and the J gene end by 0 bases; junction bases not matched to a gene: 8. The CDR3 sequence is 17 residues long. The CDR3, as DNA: TGTGCCAGCAGTGGCCTGATGACTAGCGGGATCTCCTACGAGCAGTACTTC. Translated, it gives CASSGLMTSGISYEQYF.

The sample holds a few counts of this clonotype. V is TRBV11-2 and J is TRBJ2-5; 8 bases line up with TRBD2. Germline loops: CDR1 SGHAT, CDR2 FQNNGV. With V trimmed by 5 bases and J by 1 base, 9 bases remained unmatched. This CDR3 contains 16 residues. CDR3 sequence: CASSPPGRAIQETQYF. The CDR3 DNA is TGTGCCAGCAGCCCACCCGGGAGGGCGATCCAAGAGACCCAGTACTTC.